This TCR beta chain was identified in a study of molecular identifiers for immune sequencing clone quantification. This clonotype was observed at least ten times. TCRdb used MiXCR to reprocess the PCR reads, holding one entry per CDR3 protein. Of about 40,000 distinct CDR3 sequences listed, approximately 22% are singletons. The V and J ends lost 2 bases and 1 base respectively, with 16 bases between them. This CDR3 has 17 amino acids. Germline V gives CDR1 MGHRA, CDR2 YSYEKL. Sequencing was performed on naive CD8+ T cells from blood, with Jurkat cell RNA spiked in. Subset indicated: FACS-sorted CD8+CD4-CCR7+CD45RA+ naive T cells. The sequence derives from a human donor in good health. Some libraries in this study had Jurkat cell RNA spiked in. The V gene is TRBV4-1, the J gene TRBJ2-3; D unclear. The CDR3, as DNA: TGCGCCAGCAGCCAAACCCTACCAACTTACGGCACAGATACGCAGTATTTT. Its protein product is CASSQTLPTYGTDTQYF.